This T cell receptor (beta chain) was recorded in a study of T cells after yellow fever vaccination. Via MiXCR, TCRdb re-called the 5' RACE reads, giving one row per CDR3 protein. Among a few hundred thousand distinct CDR3 sequences listed, 6.8% were seen once. From germline, CDR1 is SGHDN and CDR2 FVKESK. Trimming cost V 3 bases and J 0 bases; bases outside gene matches: 5. The CDR3 loop spans 15 amino acids. The source material was PBMCs, sampled around 45 days after the first yellow fever vaccination. The sequence was collected from a man aged 18 to 30 who received the YFV17D yellow fever vaccine. The J gene is TRBJ2-7, the V gene TRBV14, with 7 nucleotides matching TRBD1. The CDR3 region is CASSQTGSNSYEQYF. The CDR3 region has the DNA TGTGCCAGCAGCCAGACAGGGTCGAACTCCTACGAGCAGTACTTC.